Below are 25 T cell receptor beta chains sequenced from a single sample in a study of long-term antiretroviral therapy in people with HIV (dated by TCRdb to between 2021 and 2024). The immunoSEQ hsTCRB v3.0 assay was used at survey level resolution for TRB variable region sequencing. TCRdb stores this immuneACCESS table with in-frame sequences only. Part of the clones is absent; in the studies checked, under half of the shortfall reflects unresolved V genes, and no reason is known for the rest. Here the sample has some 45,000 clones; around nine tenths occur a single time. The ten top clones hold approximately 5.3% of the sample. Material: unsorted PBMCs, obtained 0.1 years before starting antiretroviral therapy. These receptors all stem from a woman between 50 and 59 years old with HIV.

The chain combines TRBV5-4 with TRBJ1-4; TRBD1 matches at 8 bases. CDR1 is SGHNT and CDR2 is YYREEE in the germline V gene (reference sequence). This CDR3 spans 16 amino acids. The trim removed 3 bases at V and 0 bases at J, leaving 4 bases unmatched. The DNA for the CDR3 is TGTGCCAGCAGCTCCGGGGACAGGACAACTAATGAAAAACTGTTTTTT. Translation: CASSSGDRTTNEKLFF.

DNA for the CDR3: TGTGCCAGCAGTGACTCGGAAAACCCCCCCGGGGAGCTGTTTTTT. Residues: CASSDSENPPGELFF. The genes are TRBV6-4 and TRBJ2-2; unclear D gene. The CDR3 covers 15 residues. CDR1 and CDR2 from the germline V gene are MRHNA and SNTAGT. V lost 0 bases and J 6 bases, leaving 11 bases between the germline ends.

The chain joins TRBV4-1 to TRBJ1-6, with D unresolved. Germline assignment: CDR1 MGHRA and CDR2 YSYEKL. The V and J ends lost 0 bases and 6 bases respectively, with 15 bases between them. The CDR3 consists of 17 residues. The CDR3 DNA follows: TGCGCCAGCAGCCAAGATGGCCCTTTCCTGGGTAATTCACCCCTCCACTTT. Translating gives CASSQDGPFLGNSPLHF.

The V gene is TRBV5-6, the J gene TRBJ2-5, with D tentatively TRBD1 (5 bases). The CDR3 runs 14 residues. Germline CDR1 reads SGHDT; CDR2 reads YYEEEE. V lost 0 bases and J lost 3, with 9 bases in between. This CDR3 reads CASSLDGREETQYF. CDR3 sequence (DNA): TGTGCCAGCAGCTTGGATGGCAGGGAAGAGACCCAGTACTTC.

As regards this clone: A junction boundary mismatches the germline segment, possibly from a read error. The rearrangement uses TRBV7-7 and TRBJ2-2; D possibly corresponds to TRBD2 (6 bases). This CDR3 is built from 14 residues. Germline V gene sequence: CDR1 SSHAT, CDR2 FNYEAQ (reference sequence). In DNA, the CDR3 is TGTGCTAGCAGCCCGGGACTCAACACCGGGGAGCTGTTTTTT. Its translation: CASSPGLNTGELFF. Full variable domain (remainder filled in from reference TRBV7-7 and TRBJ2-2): GAGVSQSPRYKVTKRGQDVTLRCDPISSHATLYWYQQALGQGPEFLTYFNYEAQPDKSGLPSDRFSAERPEGSISTLTIQRTEQRDSAMYRCASSPGLNTGELFFGEGSRLTVL.

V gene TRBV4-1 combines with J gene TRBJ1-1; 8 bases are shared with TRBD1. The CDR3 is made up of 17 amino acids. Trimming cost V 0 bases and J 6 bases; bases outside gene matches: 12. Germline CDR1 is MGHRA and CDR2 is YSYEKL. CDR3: CASSQDRRVQGAAEAFF. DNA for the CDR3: TGCGCCAGCAGCCAAGATAGGCGAGTGCAGGGGGCCGCTGAAGCTTTCTTT.

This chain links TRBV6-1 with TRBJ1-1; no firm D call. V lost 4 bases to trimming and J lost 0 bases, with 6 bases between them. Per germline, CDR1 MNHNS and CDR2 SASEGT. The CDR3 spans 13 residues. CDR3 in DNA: TGTGCCAGCAGTGTGTGGGTGAACACTGAAGCTTTCTTT. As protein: CASSVWVNTEAFF.

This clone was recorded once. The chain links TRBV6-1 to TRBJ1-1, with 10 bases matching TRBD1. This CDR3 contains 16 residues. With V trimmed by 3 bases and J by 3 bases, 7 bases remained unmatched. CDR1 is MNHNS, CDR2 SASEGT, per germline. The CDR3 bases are TGTGCCAGCAGTGACGGGACAGGGGTTTATTACACTGAAGCTTTCTTT. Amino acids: CASSDGTGVYYTEAFF.

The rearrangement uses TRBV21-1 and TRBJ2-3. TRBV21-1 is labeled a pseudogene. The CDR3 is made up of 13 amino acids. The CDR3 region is CASSYSGTGTQYF. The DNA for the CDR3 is TGTGCCAGCAGCTACTCCGGGACGGGTACGCAGTATTTT.

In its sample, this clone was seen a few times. CDR3 protein: CASRWGTDQNTEAFF. CDR3 nucleotide sequence: TGTGCCAGTCGGTGGGGGACGGATCAGAACACTGAAGCTTTCTTT. The chain is built from TRBV25-1 and TRBJ1-1, with D possibly being TRBD1 (5 bases). Trimming cost V 9 bases and J 1 base, with 18 bases left between them. CDR1 and CDR2 from the germline V gene are MGHDK and SYGVNS. CDR3 length: 15 amino acids. Supplemented by reference TRBV25-1 and TRBJ1-1, the full variable domain reads EADIYQTPRYLVIGTGKKITLECSQTMGHDKMYWYQQDPGMELHLIHYSYGVNSTEKGDLSSESTVSRIRTEHFPLTLESARPSHTSQYLCASRWGTDQNTEAFFGQGTRLTVV.

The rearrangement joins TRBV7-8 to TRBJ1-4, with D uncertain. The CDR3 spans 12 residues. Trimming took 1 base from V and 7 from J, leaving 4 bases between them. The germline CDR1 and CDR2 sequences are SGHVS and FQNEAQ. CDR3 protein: CASSLGGEKLFF. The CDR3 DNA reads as TGTGCCAGCAGCTTAGGGGGTGAAAAACTGTTTTTT.

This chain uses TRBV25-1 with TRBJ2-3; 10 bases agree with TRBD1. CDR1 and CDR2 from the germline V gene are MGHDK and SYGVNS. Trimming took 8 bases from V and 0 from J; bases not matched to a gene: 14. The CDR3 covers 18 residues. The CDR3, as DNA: TGTGCCAGCGCCCCCGGACAGGGGGGAGATTATAGCACAGATACGCAGTATTTT. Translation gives CASAPGQGGDYSTDTQYF.

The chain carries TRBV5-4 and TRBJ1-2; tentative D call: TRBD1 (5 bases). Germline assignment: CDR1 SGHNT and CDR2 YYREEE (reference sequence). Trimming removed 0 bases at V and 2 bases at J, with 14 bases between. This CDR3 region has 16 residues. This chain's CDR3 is CASSLGQDGGNYGYTF. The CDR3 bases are TGTGCCAGCAGCTTGGGCCAGGACGGGGGAAACTATGGCTACACCTTC.

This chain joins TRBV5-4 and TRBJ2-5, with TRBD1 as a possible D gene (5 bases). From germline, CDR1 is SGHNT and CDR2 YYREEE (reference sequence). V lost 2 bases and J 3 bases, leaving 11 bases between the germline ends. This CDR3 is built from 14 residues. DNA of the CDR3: TGTGCCAGCAGCTTTGCAGGGCTAGAAGAGACCCAGTACTTC. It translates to CASSFAGLEETQYF.

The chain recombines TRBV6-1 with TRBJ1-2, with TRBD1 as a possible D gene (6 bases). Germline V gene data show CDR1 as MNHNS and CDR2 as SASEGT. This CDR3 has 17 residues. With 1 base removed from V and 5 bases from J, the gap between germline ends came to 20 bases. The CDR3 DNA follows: TGTGCCAGCAGTGAAGTGGCTGGGGGGGGGCACTTATATGGCTACACCTTC. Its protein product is CASSEVAGGGHLYGYTF.

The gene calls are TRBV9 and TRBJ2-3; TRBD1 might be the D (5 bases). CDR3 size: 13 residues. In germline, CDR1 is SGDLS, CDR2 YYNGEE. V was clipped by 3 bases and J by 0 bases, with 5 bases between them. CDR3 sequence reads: CASSAGSTDTQYF. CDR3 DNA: TGTGCCAGCAGCGCAGGGAGCACAGATACGCAGTATTTT.

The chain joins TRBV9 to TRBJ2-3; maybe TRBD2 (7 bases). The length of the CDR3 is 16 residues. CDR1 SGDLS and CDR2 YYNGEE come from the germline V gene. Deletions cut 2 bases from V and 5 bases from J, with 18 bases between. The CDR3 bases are TGTGCCAGCAGCGTGGGGGGGGCTGGATTGGTAGATACGCAGTATTTT. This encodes CASSVGGAGLVDTQYF.

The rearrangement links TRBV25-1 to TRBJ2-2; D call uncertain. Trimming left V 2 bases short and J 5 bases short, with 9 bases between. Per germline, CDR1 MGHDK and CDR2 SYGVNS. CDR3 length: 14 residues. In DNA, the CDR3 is TGTGCCAGCAGTGAAAAGGGAAAGACCGGGGAGCTGTTTTTT. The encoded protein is CASSEKGKTGELFF. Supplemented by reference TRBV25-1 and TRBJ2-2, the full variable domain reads EADIYQTPRYLVIGTGKKITLECSQTMGHDKMYWYQQDPGMELHLIHYSYGVNSTEKGDLSSESTVSRIRTEHFPLTLESARPSHTSQYLCASSEKGKTGELFFGEGSRLTVL.

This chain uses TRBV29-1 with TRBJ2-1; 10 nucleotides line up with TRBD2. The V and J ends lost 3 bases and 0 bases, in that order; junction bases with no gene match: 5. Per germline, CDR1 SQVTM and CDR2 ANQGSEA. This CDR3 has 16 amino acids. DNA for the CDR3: TGCAGCGTTGACAGGACTAGCGGATTCTCCTACAATGAGCAGTTCTTC. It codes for CSVDRTSGFSYNEQFF.

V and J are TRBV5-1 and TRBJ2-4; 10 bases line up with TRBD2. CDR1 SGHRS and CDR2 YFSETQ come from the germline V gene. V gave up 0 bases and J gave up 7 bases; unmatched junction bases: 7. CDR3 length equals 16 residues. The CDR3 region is CASSLDSGGAGNIQYF. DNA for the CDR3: TGCGCCAGCAGCTTGGACAGCGGGGGGGCCGGGAACATTCAGTACTTC.

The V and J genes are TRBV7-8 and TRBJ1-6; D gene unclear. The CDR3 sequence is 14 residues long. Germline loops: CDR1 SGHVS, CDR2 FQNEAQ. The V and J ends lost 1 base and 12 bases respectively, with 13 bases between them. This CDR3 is CASSLGAERVPLHF. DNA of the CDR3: TGTGCCAGCAGCTTAGGGGCGGAAAGGGTACCCCTCCACTTT.

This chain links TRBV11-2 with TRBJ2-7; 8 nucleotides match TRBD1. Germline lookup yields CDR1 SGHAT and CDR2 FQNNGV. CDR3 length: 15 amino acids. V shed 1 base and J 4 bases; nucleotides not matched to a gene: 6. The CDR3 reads CASSLVVRGPYEQYF. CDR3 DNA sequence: TGTGCCAGCAGCTTAGTTGTCAGGGGGCCTTACGAGCAGTACTTC.

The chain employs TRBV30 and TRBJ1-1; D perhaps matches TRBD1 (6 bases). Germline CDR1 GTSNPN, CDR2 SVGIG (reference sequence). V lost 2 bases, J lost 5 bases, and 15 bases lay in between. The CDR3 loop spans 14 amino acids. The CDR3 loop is CAWSNRGRGTEAFF. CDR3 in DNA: TGTGCCTGGAGTAATAGAGGCAGGGGTACTGAAGCTTTCTTT.

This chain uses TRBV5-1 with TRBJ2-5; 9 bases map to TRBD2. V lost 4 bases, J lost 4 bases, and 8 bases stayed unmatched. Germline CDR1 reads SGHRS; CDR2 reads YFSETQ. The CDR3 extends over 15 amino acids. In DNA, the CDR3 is TGCGCCAGCAGCCCGGCGCGGGGGGGCCGAGAGACCCAGTACTTC. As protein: CASSPARGGRETQYF.

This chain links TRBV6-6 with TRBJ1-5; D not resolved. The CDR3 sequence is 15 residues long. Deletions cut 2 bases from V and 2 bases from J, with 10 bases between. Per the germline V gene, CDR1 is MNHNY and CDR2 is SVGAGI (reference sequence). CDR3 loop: CASSYDRAGNQPQHF. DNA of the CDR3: TGTGCCAGCAGTTACGATCGGGCAGGCAATCAGCCCCAGCATTTT.